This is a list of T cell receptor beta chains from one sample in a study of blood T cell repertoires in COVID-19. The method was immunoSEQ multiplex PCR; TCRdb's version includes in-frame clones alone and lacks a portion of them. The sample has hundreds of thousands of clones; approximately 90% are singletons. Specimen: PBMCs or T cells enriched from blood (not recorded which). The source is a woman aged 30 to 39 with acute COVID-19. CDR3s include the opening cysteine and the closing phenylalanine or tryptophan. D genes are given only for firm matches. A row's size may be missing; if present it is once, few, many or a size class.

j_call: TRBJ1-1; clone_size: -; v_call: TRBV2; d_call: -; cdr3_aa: CASIPGRGGTEAFF; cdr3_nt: TGTGCCAGCATCCCGGGCAGGGGTGGAACTGAAGCTTTCTTT
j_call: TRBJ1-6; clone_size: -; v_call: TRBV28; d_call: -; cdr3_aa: CASSLEGARNSPLHF; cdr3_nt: TGTGCCAGCAGTTTGGAAGGGGCGCGGAATTCACCCCTCCACTTT
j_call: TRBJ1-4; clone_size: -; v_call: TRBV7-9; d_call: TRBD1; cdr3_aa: CASTKTGGMTNEKLFF; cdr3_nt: TGTGCCAGCACCAAAACAGGGGGCATGACTAATGAAAAACTGTTTTTT
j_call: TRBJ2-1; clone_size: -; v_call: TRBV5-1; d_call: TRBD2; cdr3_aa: CASSRTSGGYNEQFF; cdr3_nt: TGCGCCAGCAGCCGGACTAGCGGGGGGTACAATGAGCAGTTCTTC
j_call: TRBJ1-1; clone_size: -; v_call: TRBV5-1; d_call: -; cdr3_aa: CASSREEQRNTEAFF; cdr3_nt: TGCGCCAGCAGCCGCGAAGAACAGAGGAACACTGAAGCTTTCTTT
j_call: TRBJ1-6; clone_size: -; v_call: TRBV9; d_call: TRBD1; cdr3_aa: CASSATGRSSPLHF; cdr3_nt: TGTGCCAGCAGCGCGACAGGGAGGAGCTCACCCCTCCACTTT
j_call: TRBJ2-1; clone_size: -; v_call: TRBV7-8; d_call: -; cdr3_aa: CASSASRVGYNEQFF; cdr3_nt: TGTGCCAGCAGCGCCTCGAGGGTCGGGTACAATGAGCAGTTCTTC
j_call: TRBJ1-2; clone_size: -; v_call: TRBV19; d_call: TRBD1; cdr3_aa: CASSTPGQGKTNYGYTF; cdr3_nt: TGTGCCAGTAGTACACCGGGACAGGGAAAAACTAACTATGGCTACACCTTC
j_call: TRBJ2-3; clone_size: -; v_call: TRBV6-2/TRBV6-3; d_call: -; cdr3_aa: CASSYALASGRYTDTQYF; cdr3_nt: TGTGCCAGCAGTTACGCCTTGGCCAGCGGTCGGTACACAGATACGCAGTATTTT
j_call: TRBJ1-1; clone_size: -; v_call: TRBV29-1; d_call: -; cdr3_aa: CSAPNTEAFF; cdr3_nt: TGCAGCGCCCCTAACACTGAAGCTTTCTTT
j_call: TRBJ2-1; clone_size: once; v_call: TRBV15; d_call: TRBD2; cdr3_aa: CATSPMGRGERYNEQFF; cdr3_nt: TGTGCCACCAGCCCTATGGGGCGGGGGGAAAGATACAATGAGCAGTTCTTC
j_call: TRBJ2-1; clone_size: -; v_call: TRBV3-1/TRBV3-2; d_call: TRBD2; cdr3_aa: CASSPPAPTSGGAEKQFF; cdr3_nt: TGTGCCAGCAGTCCGCCCGCTCCGACTAGCGGGGGGGCCGAGAAGCAGTTCTTC
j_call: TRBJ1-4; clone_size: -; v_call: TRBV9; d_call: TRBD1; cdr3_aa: CASSPGQGGNEKLFF; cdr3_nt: TGTGCCAGCAGCCCCGGACAGGGCGGTAATGAAAAACTGTTTTTT
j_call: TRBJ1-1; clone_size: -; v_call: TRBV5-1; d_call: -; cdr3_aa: CASSLGGNTEAFF; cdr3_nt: TGCGCCAGCAGCTTGGGAGGAAACACTGAAGCTTTCTTT
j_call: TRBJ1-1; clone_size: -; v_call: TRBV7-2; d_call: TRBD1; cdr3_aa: CASSIGTGMTEAFF; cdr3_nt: TGTGCCAGCAGCATCGGGACAGGGATGACTGAAGCTTTCTTT
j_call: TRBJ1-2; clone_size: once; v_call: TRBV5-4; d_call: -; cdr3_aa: CASSFRDTYGYTF; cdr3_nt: TGTGCCAGCAGCTTCAGGGACACCTATGGCTACACCTTC
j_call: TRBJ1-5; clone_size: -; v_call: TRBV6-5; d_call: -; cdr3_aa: CASSYSSRSPQPQHF; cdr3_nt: TGTGCCAGCAGTTACTCGTCCAGGTCCCCTCAGCCCCAGCATTTT
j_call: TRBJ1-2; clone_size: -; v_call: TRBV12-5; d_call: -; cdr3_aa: CASGTRSGGANYGYTF; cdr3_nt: TGTGCTAGTGGTACGCGTTCCGGCGGAGCTAACTATGGCTACACCTTC
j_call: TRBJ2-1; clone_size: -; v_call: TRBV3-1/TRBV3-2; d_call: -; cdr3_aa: CASSQAEGSYNEQFF; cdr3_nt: TGTGCCAGCAGCCAAGCCGAGGGTTCCTACAATGAGCAGTTCTTC
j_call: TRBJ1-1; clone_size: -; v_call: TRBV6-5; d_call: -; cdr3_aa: CASSYRGNAPTGAFF; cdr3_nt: TGTGCCAGCAGTTATAGGGGCAACGCGCCAACAGGAGCTTTCTTT
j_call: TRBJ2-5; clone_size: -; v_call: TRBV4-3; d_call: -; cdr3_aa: CASSRLLAGNETQYF; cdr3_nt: TGCGCCAGCAGCCGCTTGCTTGCGGGAAATGAGACCCAGTACTTC
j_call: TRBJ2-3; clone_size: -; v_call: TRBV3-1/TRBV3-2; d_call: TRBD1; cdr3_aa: CASRKGAWASDTQYF; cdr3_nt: TGTGCCAGCAGAAAGGGGGCTTGGGCGTCAGATACGCAGTATTTT
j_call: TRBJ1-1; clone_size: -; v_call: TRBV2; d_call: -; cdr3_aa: CASSVEGATEAFF; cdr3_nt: TGTGCCAGCAGTGTGGAAGGAGCCACTGAAGCTTTCTTT
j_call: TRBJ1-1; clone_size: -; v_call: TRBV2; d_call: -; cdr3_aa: CASSDRRTTEAFF; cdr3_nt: TGTGCCAGCAGTGACAGGAGGACCACTGAAGCTTTCTTT
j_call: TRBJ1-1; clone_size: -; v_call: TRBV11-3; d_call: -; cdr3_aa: CASSLGPGDTEAFF; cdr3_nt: TGTGCCAGCAGCTTAGGGCCCGGGGACACTGAAGCTTTCTTT
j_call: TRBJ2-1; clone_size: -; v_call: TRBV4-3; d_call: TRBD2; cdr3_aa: CASSQDSGGNNEQFF; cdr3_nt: TGCGCCAGCAGCCAAGATTCGGGGGGGAACAATGAGCAGTTCTTC
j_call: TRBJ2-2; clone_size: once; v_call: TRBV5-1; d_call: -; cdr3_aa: CASSPNMGAGTNTGELFF; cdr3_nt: TGCGCCAGCAGCCCAAACATGGGGGCAGGGACGAACACCGGGGAGCTGTTTTTT
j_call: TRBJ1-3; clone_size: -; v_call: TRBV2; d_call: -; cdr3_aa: CASSRRDTGNTIYF; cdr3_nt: TGTGCCAGCAGTAGAAGGGACACTGGAAACACCATATATTTT
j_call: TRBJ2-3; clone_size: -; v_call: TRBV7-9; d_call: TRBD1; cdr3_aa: CASTTQGASTDTQYF; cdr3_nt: TGTGCCAGCACCACCCAGGGGGCTAGCACAGATACGCAGTATTTT
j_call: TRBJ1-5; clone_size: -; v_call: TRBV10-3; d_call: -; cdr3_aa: CAISEGQGRDQPQHF; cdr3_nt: TGTGCCATCAGTGAAGGGCAGGGGCGGGATCAGCCCCAGCATTTT
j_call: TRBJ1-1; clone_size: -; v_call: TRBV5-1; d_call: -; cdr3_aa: CASSLWGPNTEAFF; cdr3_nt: TGCGCCAGCAGCTTATGGGGGCCGAACACTGAAGCTTTCTTT
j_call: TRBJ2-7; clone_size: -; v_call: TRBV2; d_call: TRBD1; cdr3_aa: CASSTGPGQGAYEQYF; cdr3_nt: TGTGCCAGCAGTACCGGGCCGGGACAGGGGGCCTACGAGCAGTACTTC
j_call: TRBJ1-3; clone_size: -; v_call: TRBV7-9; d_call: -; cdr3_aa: CASSTQYRGPPGNTIYF; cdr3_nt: TGTGCCAGCAGCACCCAATACCGAGGCCCTCCCGGAAACACCATATATTTT
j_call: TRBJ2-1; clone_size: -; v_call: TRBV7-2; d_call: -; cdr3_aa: CASSFSQVLNEQFF; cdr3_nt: TGTGCCAGCAGCTTCTCACAGGTATTAAATGAGCAGTTCTTC
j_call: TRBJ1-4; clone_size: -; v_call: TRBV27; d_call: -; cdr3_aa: CASSFLGVTNEKLFF; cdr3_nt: TGTGCCAGCAGTTTTTTGGGAGTAACTAATGAAAAACTGTTTTTT
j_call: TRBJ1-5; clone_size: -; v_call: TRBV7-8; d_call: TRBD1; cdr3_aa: CASSSGTEDRPQHF; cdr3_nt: TGTGCCAGCAGCTCAGGGACAGAAGATCGTCCCCAGCATTTT
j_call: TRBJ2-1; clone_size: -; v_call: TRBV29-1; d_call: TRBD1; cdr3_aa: CSARDRAYNEQFF; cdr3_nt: TGCAGCGCCCGGGACAGGGCCTACAATGAGCAGTTCTTC
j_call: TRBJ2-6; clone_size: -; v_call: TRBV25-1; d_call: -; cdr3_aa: CASSEVRSSGANVLTF; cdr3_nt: TGTGCCAGCAGTGAAGTGAGGAGCTCTGGGGCCAACGTCCTGACTTTC
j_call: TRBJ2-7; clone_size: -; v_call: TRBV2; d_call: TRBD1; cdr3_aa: CASSRYSTGTGDEQYF; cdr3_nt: TGTGCCAGCAGCCGTTACAGTACCGGGACAGGGGACGAGCAGTACTTC
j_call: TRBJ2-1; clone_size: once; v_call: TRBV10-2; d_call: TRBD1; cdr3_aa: CASSGDRPFSSYNEQFF; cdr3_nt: TGCGCCAGCAGTGGGGACAGACCCTTTAGCTCCTACAATGAGCAGTTCTTC
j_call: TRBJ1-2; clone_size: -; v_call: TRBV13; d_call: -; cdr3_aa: CASRYNAPKPGGYTF; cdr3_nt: TGTGCCAGCAGATACAATGCCCCAAAACCGGGAGGCTACACCTTC
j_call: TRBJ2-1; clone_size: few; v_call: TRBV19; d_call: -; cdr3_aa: CASSMWQINEQFF; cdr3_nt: TGTGCCAGTAGTATGTGGCAGATCAATGAGCAGTTCTTC
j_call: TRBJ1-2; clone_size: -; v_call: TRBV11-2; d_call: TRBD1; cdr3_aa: CASSSARDRYYGYTF; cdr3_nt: TGTGCCAGCAGCTCGGCCCGGGACAGATACTATGGCTACACCTTC
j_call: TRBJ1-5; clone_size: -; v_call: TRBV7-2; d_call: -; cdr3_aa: CASSFQNQPQHF; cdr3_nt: TGTGCCAGCAGCTTTCAGAATCAGCCCCAGCATTTT
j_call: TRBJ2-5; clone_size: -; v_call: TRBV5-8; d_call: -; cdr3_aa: CASSMSGGATVTQYF; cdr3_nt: TGTGCCAGCAGCATGAGCGGCGGGGCCACCGTGACCCAGTACTTC
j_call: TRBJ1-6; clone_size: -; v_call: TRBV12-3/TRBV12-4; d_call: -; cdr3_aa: CASSPGHSPLHF; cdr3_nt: TGTGCCAGCAGTCCAGGGCATTCACCCCTCCACTTT
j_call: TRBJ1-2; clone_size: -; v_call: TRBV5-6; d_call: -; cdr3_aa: CASIPVQYYGYTF; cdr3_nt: TGTGCCAGCATCCCCGTGCAGTACTATGGCTACACCTTC
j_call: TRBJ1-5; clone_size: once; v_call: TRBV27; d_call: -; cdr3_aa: CASSFPRGRQPQHF; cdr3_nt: TGTGCCAGCAGTTTTCCGCGGGGGCGTCAGCCCCAGCATTTT
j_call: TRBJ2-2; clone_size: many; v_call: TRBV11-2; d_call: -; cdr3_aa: CASSFGPGTRVIGELFF; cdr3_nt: TGTGCCAGCAGCTTCGGCCCCGGGACTCGGGTTATCGGGGAGCTGTTTTTT
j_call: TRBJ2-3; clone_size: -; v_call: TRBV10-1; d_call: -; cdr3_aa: CASSGDSAGTQYF; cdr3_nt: TGCGCCAGCAGTGGGGACTCCGCAGGTACGCAGTATTTT
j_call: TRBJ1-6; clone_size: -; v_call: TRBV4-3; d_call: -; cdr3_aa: CASSQAGTGSPLHF; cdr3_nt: TGCGCCAGCAGCCAAGCGGGTACGGGATCACCCCTCCACTTT
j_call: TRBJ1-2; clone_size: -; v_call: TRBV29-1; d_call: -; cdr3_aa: CSVAGGRGGLNYGYTF; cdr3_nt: TGCAGCGTCGCGGGCGGCCGGGGAGGTTTGAACTATGGCTACACCTTC
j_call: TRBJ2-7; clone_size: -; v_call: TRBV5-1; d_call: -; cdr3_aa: CASSLSQGGILSYEQYF; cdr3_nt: TGCGCCAGCAGCTTGTCGCAGGGAGGTATCCTCTCCTACGAGCAGTACTTC